A single sample is the source of the 21 T cell receptor beta chains below, sequenced in a study of cytomegalovirus exposure and HLA in healthy donors. The PCR used 60 Vbeta and 13 Jbeta primers. The data were produced by immunoSEQ multiplex PCR, yet TCRdb's version contains in-frame clones alone and is incomplete. The sample gives approximately 74,000 clones, 60% to 80% of which show up once; roughly 8% is in the top ten. The sequenced material came from PBMCs. These receptor sequences come from a man between 60 and 75 years old in good health and CMV-seropositive.

The chain carries TRBV5-8 and TRBJ2-7; D remains ambiguous. The CDR3 has 13 residues. Germline CDR1 reads SGHTS; CDR2 reads YDEGEE. Trimming shortened V by 3 bases and J by 0 bases, and 7 bases separated the two germline ends. The CDR3 sequence is CASSYSSSYEQYF. In DNA, the CDR3 is TGTGCCAGCAGCTACAGCAGCTCCTACGAGCAGTACTTC.

The rearrangement joins TRBV11-3 to TRBJ2-1; D is unclear. Trimming pared 2 bases from V and 6 bases from J, leaving 8 bases between. The CDR3 consists of 13 residues. CDR1 and CDR2 (germline): SGHNT, YENEEA. CDR3 DNA: TGTGCCAGCAGCTTATCTACCCTCAATGAGCAGTTCTTC. Protein sequence: CASSLSTLNEQFF.

This chain joins TRBV5-8 and TRBJ2-1; TRBD1 agrees at 8 bases. The CDR3 is made up of 16 amino acids. The trim removed 4 bases at V and 2 bases at J, leaving 8 bases unmatched. Per germline, CDR1 SGHTS and CDR2 YDEGEE. CDR3 in amino acids: CASSRRQGMTYNEQFF. CDR3 nucleotides: TGTGCCAGCAGCCGCCGACAGGGGATGACCTACAATGAGCAGTTCTTC.

The chain uses TRBV27 and TRBJ2-7; possible D gene TRBD2, 7 bases. This CDR3 is 15 amino acids long. Germline V lookup: CDR1 MNHEY, CDR2 SMNVEV (reference sequence). V dropped 4 bases and J dropped 2 bases, with 15 bases sitting between them. The CDR3 here is CASSSRGLAAYEQYF. The CDR3 DNA reads as TGTGCCAGCAGTTCTCGGGGGCTAGCGGCCTACGAGCAGTACTTC.

The rearrangement uses TRBV11-2 and TRBJ1-2; no reliable D call. The CDR3 sequence is 14 residues long. The germline V gene encodes CDR1 SGHAT and CDR2 FQNNGV. Trimming cost V 6 bases and J 0 bases, with 11 bases left between them. The CDR3 sequence: CASSYGGPNYGYTF. The CDR3 DNA reads as TGTGCCAGCAGTTACGGAGGACCTAACTATGGCTACACCTTC.

This chain's CDR3 is CASSTLISGSLDTGELFF. The CDR3, as DNA: TGTGCCAGCAGCACCCTGATTAGCGGGAGCCTAGACACCGGGGAGCTGTTTTTT. This sequence joins TRBV11-3 and TRBJ2-2, with 9 bases matching TRBD2. The CDR3 consists of 18 residues. V was pared by 5 bases and J by 3 bases, with 13 bases of the junction left unmatched. Looked up from germline, CDR1 is SGHNT and CDR2 is YENEEA.

The V and J genes are TRBV19 and TRBJ2-1; D call uncertain. Deletions cut 7 bases from V and 6 bases from J, with 10 bases between. The CDR3 length is 12 residues. CDR1 LNHDA and CDR2 SQIVND come from the germline V gene (reference sequence). In DNA form, the CDR3 reads TGTGCCAGTAAGGCGGCTGTCAATGAGCAGTTCTTC. Its protein product is CASKAAVNEQFF.

This clone is a singleton in its sample. The chain recombines TRBV19 with TRBJ1-6, with TRBD1 matching over 7 bases. CDR1 is LNHDA and CDR2 is SQIVND in the germline V gene (reference sequence). J was trimmed by 0 bases and V by 7 bases; bases with no gene match: 9. There are 17 residues in the CDR3. CDR3 nucleotide sequence: TGTGCCAGTACCTTGACAGGGTTCGCCTCCTATAATTCACCCCTCCACTTT. It translates to CASTLTGFASYNSPLHF.

The chain uses TRBV11-3 and TRBJ2-1; maybe TRBD2 (6 bases). V lost 4 bases and J lost 8, with 21 bases in between. The germline gives CDR1 SGHNT, CDR2 YENEEA. The CDR3 is 16 residues long. CDR3 sequence (DNA): TGTGCCAGCAGCTCACTCCGGGAGAGAGCGGCTCATGAGCAGTTCTTC. This sequence encodes CASSSLRERAAHEQFF.

This chain uses TRBV10-3 with TRBJ2-1; 13 nucleotides line up with TRBD2. The V gene end was trimmed by 8 bases and the J gene end by 6 bases; junction bases not matched to a gene: 1. The V gene's germline CDR1 is ENHRY and CDR2 SYGVKD. The CDR3 has 13 residues. The chain's CDR3 is CAIGLAGANEQFF. CDR3 in DNA: TGTGCCATCGGACTAGCGGGAGCCAATGAGCAGTTCTTC.

The chain has TRBV7-2 and TRBJ2-2; no clear D gene. The V end was cut by 4 bases, the J end by 3 bases, with 9 bases between. This CDR3 is built from 14 residues. Germline values: CDR1 SGHTA, CDR2 FQGNSA. The CDR3 nucleotides read TGTGCCAGCAGCTCGTGGGCCTACACCGGGGAGCTGTTTTTT. Its translation is CASSSWAYTGELFF.

J is TRBJ2-5 and V is TRBV11-3; 9 bases match TRBD1. Unmatched junction bases numbered 9, after V lost 5 bases and J lost 5 bases. The CDR3 covers 15 residues. Germline assignment: CDR1 SGHNT and CDR2 YENEEA. CDR3 loop: CASSTGQGGLETQYF. The CDR3 DNA reads TGTGCCAGCAGCACGGGACAGGGAGGTTTGGAGACCCAGTACTTC.

With respect to this clone: In this CDR3 the conserved last residue, phenylalanine or tryptophan, is missing, so a read error is likely. The chain joins TRBV6-6 to TRBJ2-7; 7 nucleotides align to TRBD1. CDR3 length equals 14 residues. Trimming cost V 0 bases and J 4 bases; bases outside gene matches: 3. CDR1 and CDR2 from the germline V gene are MNHNY and SVGAGI (reference sequence). CDR3 sequence reads: CASSYSTGFYEQYL. DNA of the CDR3: TGTGCCAGCAGTTACTCGACAGGGTTTTACGAGCAGTACCTC.

The rearrangement links TRBV19 to TRBJ1-4; D perhaps matches TRBD1 (5 bases). Trimming removed 5 bases at V and 5 bases at J, with 12 bases between. CDR1 is LNHDA, CDR2 SQIVND, per germline (reference sequence). This CDR3 region has 14 residues. CDR3 in amino acids: CASSYGAGNEKLFF. CDR3 DNA sequence: TGTGCCAGTAGTTATGGGGCTGGGAATGAAAAACTGTTTTTT.

This clone was recorded once. The genes are TRBV7-8 and TRBJ1-6; TRBD1 aligns across 7 bases. The CDR3 is 14 residues long. CDR1 SGHVS and CDR2 FQNEAQ come from the germline V gene. V dropped 5 bases and J dropped 7; count of bases not matched to a gene: 5. This chain's CDR3 is CASSLGQWNSPLHF. CDR3 bases: TGTGCCAGCAGCCTGGGACAGTGGAATTCACCCCTCCACTTT.

This clone was counted a few times. The chain joins TRBV11-3 to TRBJ1-5, with 7 nucleotides matching TRBD1. V dropped 5 bases and J dropped 7; count of bases not matched to a gene: 5. The CDR3 length is 13 residues. The germline V gene has CDR1 SGHNT and CDR2 YENEEA. The CDR3 sequence: CASSTTGEQPQHF. The CDR3, as DNA: TGTGCCAGCAGCACAACAGGGGAGCAGCCCCAGCATTTT. Together with reference TRBV11-3 and TRBJ1-5, the CDR3 gives the full variable domain: EAGVVQSPRYKIIEKKQPVAFWCNPISGHNTLYWYLQNLGQGPELLIRYENEEAVDDSQLPKDRFSAERLKGVDSTLKIQPAELGDSAVYLCASSTTGEQPQHFGDGTRLSIL.

This chain connects TRBV5-1 to TRBJ2-1, with 8 bases matching TRBD1. Losses at the gene ends were 2 bases for V and 2 bases for J; bases not matched to a gene: 3. The CDR3 loop spans 15 amino acids. Germline loops: CDR1 SGHRS, CDR2 YFSETQ. CDR3 protein: CASSFGTGTYNEQFF. The CDR3 DNA follows: TGCGCCAGCAGCTTCGGGACAGGAACCTACAATGAGCAGTTCTTC.

This clone has only a few counts. The chain has TRBV5-6 and TRBJ2-7, with D possibly being TRBD1 (6 bases). The CDR3 length is 14 residues. Germline V gene lookup returns CDR1 SGHDT and CDR2 YYEEEE. V shed 4 bases and J shed 2 bases, with 13 bases lying between them. CDR3 in DNA: TGTGCCAGCAGCCTGGACAGCCGAACCTACGAGCAGTACTTC. This sequence encodes CASSLDSRTYEQYF.

This clone was observed a few times. This rearrangement joins TRBV5-1 to TRBJ2-1; TRBD2 aligns across 12 bases. J gave up 5 bases and V 4 bases, and 4 bases lay outside the gene matches. The CDR3 extends over 15 amino acids. CDR1 SGHRS and CDR2 YFSETQ come from the germline V gene. CDR3 sequence: CASSILAGGDNEQFF. In DNA form, the CDR3 reads TGCGCCAGCAGCATTCTAGCGGGGGGGGACAATGAGCAGTTCTTC.

The rearrangement joins TRBV29-1 to TRBJ2-7; 7 positions match TRBD2. Germline CDR1 is SQVTM and CDR2 is ANQGSEA. J gave up 5 bases and V 4 bases, and 8 bases lay outside the gene matches. The CDR3 loop spans 13 amino acids. The CDR3 nucleotides are TGCAGCGTTGCGGGGGGAGGGCCGAACGAGCAGTACTTC. It encodes CSVAGGGPNEQYF.

This clone was seen a single time. V gene TRBV5-1 combines with J gene TRBJ1-1; 9 nucleotides align to TRBD1. The germline CDR1 and CDR2 sequences are SGHRS and YFSETQ. The CDR3 contains 15 residues. The V and J ends lost 4 bases and 1 base, in that order; junction bases with no gene match: 5. CDR3 in DNA: TGCGCCAGCAGCCCGGGACAGGGCCCGAACACTGAAGCTTTCTTT. Translated, it gives CASSPGQGPNTEAFF.